The T cell receptor (beta chain) under discussion was sequenced for a study of blood T cell repertoires in COVID-19. This clone appeared a few times. With V trimmed by 2 bases and J by 4 bases, 5 bases remained unmatched. Germline CDR1 SNHLY, CDR2 FYNNEI. CDR3 size: 15 residues. Patients in Seattle were enrolled during active infection, then followed longitudinally. Clones were sequenced by immunoSEQ multiplex PCR, and TCRdb holds only the in-frame ones, with some missing. The data contain about 90,000 clones, about 89% of them singletons. This clonotype was obtained from a man aged 50 to 60 with COVID-19, enrolled during active disease. This sequence joins TRBV2 and TRBJ1-3; 7 bases align to TRBD1. What was sequenced was peripheral blood. CDR3: CASSERQGRGNTIYF. The CDR3 DNA follows: TGTGCCAGCAGTGAAAGACAGGGAAGAGGAAACACCATATATTTT.